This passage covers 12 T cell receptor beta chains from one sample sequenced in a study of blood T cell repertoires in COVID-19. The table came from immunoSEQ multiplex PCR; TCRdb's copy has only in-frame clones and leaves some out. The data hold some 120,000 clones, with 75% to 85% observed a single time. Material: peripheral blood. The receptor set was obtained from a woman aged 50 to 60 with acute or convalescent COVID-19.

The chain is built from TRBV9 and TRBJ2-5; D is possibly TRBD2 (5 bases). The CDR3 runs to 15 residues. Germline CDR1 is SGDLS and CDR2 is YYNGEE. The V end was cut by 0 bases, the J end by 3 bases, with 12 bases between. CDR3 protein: CASSVGGRAKETQYF. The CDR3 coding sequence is TGTGCCAGCAGCGTAGGTGGGCGGGCCAAAGAGACCCAGTACTTC.

The CDR3 loop reads CASSVTAGLTYNEQFF. The CDR3 bases are TGTGCCAGCAGCGTAACGGCGGGTCTTACCTACAATGAGCAGTTCTTC. V is TRBV9 and J is TRBJ2-1; D is perhaps TRBD2 (5 bases). Trimming shortened V by 1 base and J by 2 bases, and 13 bases separated the two germline ends. The CDR3 covers 16 residues. CDR1 is SGDLS and CDR2 is YYNGEE in the germline V gene. The whole variable domain, filled in from reference TRBV9 and TRBJ2-1, reads DSGVTQTPKHLITATGQRVTLRCSPRSGDLSVYWYQQSLDQGLQFLIQYYNGEERAKGNILERFSAQQFPDLHSELNLSSLELGDSALYFCASSVTAGLTYNEQFFGPGTRLTVL.

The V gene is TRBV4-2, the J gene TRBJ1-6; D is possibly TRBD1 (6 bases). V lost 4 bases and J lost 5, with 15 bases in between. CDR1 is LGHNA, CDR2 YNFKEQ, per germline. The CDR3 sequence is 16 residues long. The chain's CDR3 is CASSRGKDSDNSPLHF. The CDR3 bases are TGTGCCAGCAGCCGCGGTAAGGACAGCGATAATTCACCCCTCCACTTT.

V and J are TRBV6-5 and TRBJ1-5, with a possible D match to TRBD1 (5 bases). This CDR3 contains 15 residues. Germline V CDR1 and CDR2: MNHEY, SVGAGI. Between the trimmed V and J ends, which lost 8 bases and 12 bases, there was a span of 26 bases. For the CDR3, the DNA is TGTGCCAGCTCGATGTTCCGACAGCGAAGCGTCTTCCAGCATTTT. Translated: CASSMFRQRSVFQHF.

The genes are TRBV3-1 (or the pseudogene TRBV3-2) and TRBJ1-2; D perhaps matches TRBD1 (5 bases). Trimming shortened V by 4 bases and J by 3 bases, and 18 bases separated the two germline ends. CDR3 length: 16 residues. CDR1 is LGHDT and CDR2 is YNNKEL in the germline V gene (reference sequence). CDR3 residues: CASSRGAASLDYGYTF. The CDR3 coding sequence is TGTGCCAGCAGCCGGGGCGCCGCCTCCTTGGACTATGGCTACACCTTC.

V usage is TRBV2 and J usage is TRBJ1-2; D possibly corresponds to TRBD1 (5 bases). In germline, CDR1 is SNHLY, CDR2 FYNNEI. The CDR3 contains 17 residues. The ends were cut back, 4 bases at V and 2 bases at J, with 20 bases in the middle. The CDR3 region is CASSVQGTVNGNYGYTF. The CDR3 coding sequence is TGTGCCAGCAGTGTTCAGGGTACAGTCAACGGGAACTATGGCTACACCTTC.

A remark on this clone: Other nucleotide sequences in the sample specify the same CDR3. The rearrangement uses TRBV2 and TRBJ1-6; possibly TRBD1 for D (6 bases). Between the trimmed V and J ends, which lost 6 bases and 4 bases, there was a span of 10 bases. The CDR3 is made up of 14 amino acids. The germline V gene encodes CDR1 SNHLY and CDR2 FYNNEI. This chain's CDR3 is CASRAGTYNSPLHF. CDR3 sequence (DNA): TGTGCCAGCAGGGCCGGGACATATAATTCACCCCTCCACTTT.

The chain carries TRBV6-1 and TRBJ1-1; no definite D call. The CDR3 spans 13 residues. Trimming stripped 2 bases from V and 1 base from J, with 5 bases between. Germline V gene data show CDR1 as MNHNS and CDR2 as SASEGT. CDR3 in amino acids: CASSEFRNTEAFF. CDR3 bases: TGTGCCAGCAGTGAATTCAGGAACACTGAAGCTTTCTTT.

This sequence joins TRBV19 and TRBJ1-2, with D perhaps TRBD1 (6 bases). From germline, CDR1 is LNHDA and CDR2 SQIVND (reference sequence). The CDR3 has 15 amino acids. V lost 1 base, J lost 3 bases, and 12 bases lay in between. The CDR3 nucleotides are TGTGCCAGTAGTATAGGGAACAGGGTCGACTATGGCTACACCTTC. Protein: CASSIGNRVDYGYTF.

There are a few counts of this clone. The CDR3 here is CASSPPEGETQYF. The DNA of the CDR3 is TGTGCCAGCAGCCCTCCGGAGGGAGAGACCCAGTACTTC. The chain couples TRBV12-3 or TRBV12-4 to TRBJ2-5; TRBD2 might be the D (6 bases). Trimming stripped 6 bases from V and 4 bases from J, with 12 bases between. This CDR3 comprises 13 residues.

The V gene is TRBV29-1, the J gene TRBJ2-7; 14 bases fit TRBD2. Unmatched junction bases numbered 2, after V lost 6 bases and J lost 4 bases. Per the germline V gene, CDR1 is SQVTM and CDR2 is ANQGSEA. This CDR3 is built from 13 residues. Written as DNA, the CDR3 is TGCAGCGTCCGACTAGCGGGAGGGTACGAGCAGTACTTC. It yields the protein CSVRLAGGYEQYF.

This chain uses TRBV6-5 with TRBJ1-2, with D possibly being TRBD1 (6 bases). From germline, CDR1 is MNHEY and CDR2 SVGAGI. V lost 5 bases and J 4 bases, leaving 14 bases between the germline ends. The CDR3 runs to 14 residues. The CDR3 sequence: CASSQLQGTYGYTF. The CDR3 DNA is TGTGCCAGCAGTCAACTACAGGGAACCTATGGCTACACCTTC.